Below are 29 T cell receptor beta chains sequenced from a single sample in a study of response to subunit inactivated influenza vaccine. TCRdb re-called the RT-PCR reads through MiXCR, storing one row per CDR3 protein. There are 630,000 or so distinct CDR3 sequences in the sample; roughly 14% occur only once, and 11% lies in the top ten. This material consisted of PBMCs from blood, taken roughly 12 days after vaccination. These receptors were obtained from a man aged 45-65 years who received an inactivated influenza vaccine.

The CDR3 bases are TGTGCCAGCACCTCCGAGGGGGGCTATTCGAATGAGCAGTTCTTC. Translation: CASTSEGGYSNEQFF. This chain joins TRBV12-3 or TRBV12-4 and TRBJ2-1; D could derive from TRBD1 or TRBD2 (6 bases each). V lost 7 bases and J 7 bases, leaving 20 bases between the germline ends. This CDR3 is built from 15 residues.

The rearrangement uses TRBV19 and TRBJ2-1, with TRBD2 matching 10 bases. Germline V gene lookup returns CDR1 LNHDA and CDR2 SQIVND (reference sequence). The V gene end was trimmed by 10 bases and the J gene end by 4 bases; junction bases not matched to a gene: 7. The CDR3 runs to 14 residues. Here the CDR3 DNA reads TGTGCCATCTCAGCGGGAGGGCCTTACAATGAGCAGTTCTTC. Translation gives CAISAGGPYNEQFF. The entire variable domain, with the rest obtained from reference TRBV19 and TRBJ2-1, is as follows: DGGITQSPKYLFRKEGQNVTLSCEQNLNHDAMYWYRQDPGQGLRLIYYSQIVNDFQKGDIAEGYSVSREKKESFPLTVTSAQKNPTAFYLCAISAGGPYNEQFFGPGTRLTVL.

The chain joins TRBV12-3 or TRBV12-4 to TRBJ2-7, with 8 bases identical to TRBD1. V trimming: 9 bases; J trimming: 1 base; junction bases outside the gene matches: 11. CDR3 length: 15 amino acids. In nucleotides, the CDR3 is TGTGCCAGTGCTTCATCGGGACAGGCTTCCTACGAGCAGTACTTC. This sequence encodes CASASSGQASYEQYF.

V gene TRBV10-1 combines with J gene TRBJ2-7, with 8 nucleotides matching TRBD1. Looked up from germline, CDR1 is WNHNN and CDR2 is SYGVQD (reference sequence). V lost 0 bases and J lost 3; bases outside the gene matches: 4. The CDR3 is 15 residues long. CDR3 sequence reads: CASSESPGQGYEQYF. CDR3 nucleotides: TGCGCCAGCAGTGAGTCGCCCGGACAGGGCTACGAGCAGTACTTC.

This clonotype showed up just a few times. The chain links TRBV5-6 to TRBJ1-4, with 8 bases matching TRBD1. The ends lost 3 bases at V and 5 bases at J; junction bases unmatched: 6. Germline-derived CDR1 and CDR2 are SGHDT and YYEEEE. CDR3 length: 15 residues. The CDR3 here is CASSWMTGVNEKLFF. The CDR3 coding sequence is TGTGCCAGCAGCTGGATGACAGGGGTAAATGAAAAACTGTTTTTT.

The V call is TRBV6-2 or TRBV6-3, the J call TRBJ2-6; D remains unclear. The CDR3 spans 14 residues. Trimming removed 7 bases from V and 2 bases from J, with 9 bases in between. Germline CDR1 and CDR2: MNHEY and SVGEGT. Written as DNA, the CDR3 is TGTGCCAGCACCCAAGTGGCTGGGGCCAACGTCCTGACTTTC. It specifies CASTQVAGANVLTF.

Here the CDR3 reads CSVTEGGPSPFF. The CDR3 DNA reads TGCAGCGTAACTGAGGGGGGCCCCTCTCCGTTCTTC. V is TRBV29-1 and J is TRBJ2-1; tentatively, D is TRBD1 or TRBD2 (6 bases each). The germline gives CDR1 SQVTM, CDR2 ANQGSEA. The CDR3 spans 12 residues. Trimming removed 6 bases from V and 15 bases from J, with 21 bases in between.

The chain links TRBV18 to TRBJ2-7; possible D gene TRBD1, 6 bases. CDR1 and CDR2 (germline): KGHSH, LQKENI. The CDR3 consists of 14 residues. The ends were cut back, 4 bases at V and 3 bases at J, with 13 bases in the middle. The CDR3 sequence is CASSLTKQGYEQYF. In nucleotides, the CDR3 is TGTGCCAGCTCACTAACGAAACAGGGCTACGAGCAGTACTTC.

The chain uses TRBV7-2 and TRBJ2-7; no firm D call. The germline V gene has CDR1 SGHTA and CDR2 FQGNSA. The ends were cut back, 1 base at V and 0 bases at J, with 10 bases in the middle. This CDR3 is built from 15 residues. The CDR3 DNA is TGTGCCAGCAGCTTAGTCGCAGCCGCCTCCTACGAGCAGTACTTC. It is translated as CASSLVAAASYEQYF. Full variable domain (missing parts from reference TRBV7-2 and TRBJ2-7): GAGVSQSPSNKVTEKGKDVELRCDPISGHTALYWYRQSLGQGLEFLIYFQGNSAPDKSGLPSDRFSAERTGGSVSTLTIQRTQQEDSAVYLCASSLVAAASYEQYFGPGTRLTVT.

The sample holds a few counts of this clonotype. The V and J genes are TRBV4-3 and TRBJ2-2; D gene uncertain. Germline assignment: CDR1 LGHNA and CDR2 YSLEER. The ends were cut back, 0 bases at V and 4 bases at J, with 6 bases in the middle. The CDR3 length is 14 residues. The CDR3 DNA follows: TGCGCCAGCAGCCAAGAGCCAATCACCGGGGAGCTGTTTTTT. This encodes CASSQEPITGELFF.

V usage is TRBV5-1 and J usage is TRBJ2-1, with TRBD2 matching over 9 bases. V was pared by 0 bases and J by 5 bases, with 6 bases of the junction left unmatched. CDR3 length: 16 residues. Germline V gene sequence: CDR1 SGHRS, CDR2 YFSETQ. This CDR3 is CASSLGYQRGDNEQFF. For the CDR3, the DNA is TGCGCCAGCAGCTTGGGTTACCAGCGGGGGGACAATGAGCAGTTCTTC.

The chain recombines TRBV6-5 with TRBJ2-2; no reliable D call. V shed 2 bases and J shed 3 bases, with 13 bases lying between them. This CDR3 comprises 16 residues. Germline values: CDR1 MNHEY, CDR2 SVGAGI. Written as DNA, the CDR3 is TGTGCCAGCAGTTACGGGGATGGTAGGCACACCGGGGAGCTGTTTTTT. Protein: CASSYGDGRHTGELFF.

The rearrangement uses TRBV6-2 or TRBV6-3 and TRBJ1-1; D remains ambiguous. V lost 2 bases, J lost 1 base, and 2 bases lay in between. The CDR3 is 12 amino acids. Germline CDR1 reads MNHEY; CDR2 reads SVGEGT. DNA of the CDR3: TGTGCCAGCAGTTACCAGAACACTGAAGCTTTCTTT. Residues: CASSYQNTEAFF.

V is TRBV7-2 and J is TRBJ1-4; possibly TRBD1 for D (5 bases). V lost 8 bases to trimming and J lost 2 bases, with 9 bases between them. The germline CDR1 and CDR2 sequences are SGHTA and FQGNSA. This CDR3 comprises 13 residues. CDR3 nucleotide sequence: TGTGCCAGCGCTCGGGGGACTAATGAAAAACTGTTTTTT. Its protein product is CASARGTNEKLFF. The complete variable domain, with remaining parts taken from reference TRBV7-2 and TRBJ1-4, reads GAGVSQSPSNKVTEKGKDVELRCDPISGHTALYWYRQSLGQGLEFLIYFQGNSAPDKSGLPSDRFSAERTGGSVSTLTIQRTQQEDSAVYLCASARGTNEKLFFGSGTQLSVL.

The chain has TRBV7-9 and TRBJ2-1, with TRBD2 identical over 10 bases. This CDR3 comprises 17 residues. J gave up 3 bases and V 1 base, and 6 bases lay outside the gene matches. Germline V CDR1 and CDR2: SEHNR, FQNEAQ (reference sequence). Here the CDR3 reads CASSLVPSGSFYNEQFF. The CDR3 DNA sequence: TGTGCCAGCAGCTTAGTACCTAGCGGGAGTTTCTACAATGAGCAGTTCTTC.

The chain joins TRBV3-1 to TRBJ2-7; D unclear. Looked up from germline, CDR1 is LGHDT and CDR2 is YNNKEL (reference sequence). V was shortened by 1 base and J by 4 bases, with 5 bases between the two germline ends. The CDR3 spans 12 residues. The CDR3 sequence: CASSQGQYEQYF. In DNA, the CDR3 is TGTGCCAGCAGCCAAGGGCAGTACGAGCAGTACTTC.

V gene TRBV2 combines with J gene TRBJ2-2; 7 bases line up with TRBD2. V shed 4 bases, J shed 5 bases, and the junction held 22 bases outside the gene matches. There are 20 residues in the CDR3. In germline, CDR1 is SNHLY, CDR2 FYNNEI. The CDR3 region is CASSGIGIDGGTAGTGELFF. In DNA form, the CDR3 reads TGTGCCAGCAGTGGAATAGGCATAGACGGGGGGACCGCGGGGACCGGGGAGCTGTTTTTT.

This clonotype was detected many times. The chain joins TRBV29-1 to TRBJ2-2; 8 positions match TRBD1. CDR1 is SQVTM and CDR2 is ANQGSEA in the germline V gene. This CDR3 region has 13 residues. The ends lost 3 bases at V and 7 bases at J; junction bases unmatched: 4. The CDR3: CSVDRGLGGELFF. CDR3 bases: TGCAGCGTTGACAGGGGGCTGGGCGGGGAGCTGTTTTTT.

The rearrangement joins TRBV2 to TRBJ2-7; D unresolved. V was clipped by 4 bases and J by 6 bases, with 7 bases between them. The CDR3 totals 11 residues. The germline gives CDR1 SNHLY, CDR2 FYNNEI. CDR3 protein: CASSGPSEQYF. As DNA, the CDR3 is TGTGCCAGCAGTGGACCGTCCGAGCAGTACTTC. Together with reference TRBV2 and TRBJ2-7, the CDR3 gives the full variable domain: EPEVTQTPSHQVTQMGQEVILRCVPISNHLYFYWYRQILGQKVEFLVSFYNNEISEKSEIFDDQFSVERPDGSNFTLKIRSTKLEDSAMYFCASSGPSEQYFGPGTRLTVT.

This clonotype was counted a few times. V and J are TRBV5-1 and TRBJ2-1; 8 nucleotides match TRBD2. V was clipped by 4 bases and J by 3 bases; unmatched bases: 6. CDR3 length equals 15 residues. Germline V gene lookup returns CDR1 SGHRS and CDR2 YFSETQ. The CDR3 sequence: CASSVTSGLYNEQFF. In DNA form, the CDR3 reads TGCGCCAGCAGCGTTACTAGCGGACTCTACAATGAGCAGTTCTTC.

The CDR3 loop is CSARDLGGVNEQFF. The CDR3 nucleotides are TGCAGTGCTAGAGATTTGGGGGGGGTCAATGAGCAGTTCTTC. The genes are TRBV20-1 and TRBJ2-1, with 7 bases fitting TRBD2. J gave up 6 bases and V 0 bases, and 5 bases lay outside the gene matches. The CDR3 extends over 14 amino acids. Germline CDR1 reads DFQATT; CDR2 reads SNEGSKA (reference sequence).

The chain couples TRBV7-9 to TRBJ2-5, with D possibly matching TRBD2 (7 bases). Germline-derived CDR1 and CDR2 are SEHNR and FQNEAQ (reference sequence). This CDR3 region has 13 residues. V lost 5 bases, J lost 7 bases, and 14 bases lay in between. The CDR3 here is CASSEGGEWTQYF. CDR3 coding DNA: TGTGCCAGCAGCGAGGGGGGGGAGTGGACCCAGTACTTC.

The V gene is TRBV2, the J gene TRBJ2-5; D gene uncertain. Looked up from germline, CDR1 is SNHLY and CDR2 is FYNNEI. The V and J ends lost 2 bases and 2 bases respectively, with 12 bases between them. This CDR3 is 15 amino acids long. CDR3 coding DNA: TGTGCCAGCAGTGAATATGCGGCGGCACAAGAGACCCAGTACTTC. Translating it yields CASSEYAAAQETQYF.

This clonotype has more than one count but fewer than ten. The rearrangement uses TRBV6-1 and TRBJ1-6; TRBD1 agrees at 7 bases. The germline gives CDR1 MNHNS, CDR2 SASEGT. The CDR3 is 13 residues long. With 6 bases clipped from V and 10 bases from J, the junction kept 6 bases outside the gene matches. The DNA for the CDR3 is TGTGCCAGCAGGGCGGAAGGGGGCTCACCCCTCCACTTT. Its translation: CASRAEGGSPLHF.

This clonotype was seen a handful of times. The J gene is TRBJ1-2, the V gene TRBV7-9; D possibly corresponds to TRBD1 (6 bases). With 6 bases removed from V and 6 bases from J, the gap between germline ends came to 14 bases. The CDR3 is made up of 13 amino acids. The germline gives CDR1 SEHNR, CDR2 FQNEAQ (reference sequence). The CDR3 sequence: CASSRQVWDGYTF. CDR3 DNA: TGTGCCAGCAGTAGACAGGTCTGGGATGGCTACACCTTC.

DNA of the CDR3: TGCGCCAGCAGCGAGGACAATCGCTCCTACAATGAGCAGTTCTTC. Protein sequence: CASSEDNRSYNEQFF. The V gene is TRBV5-1, the J gene TRBJ2-1, with D perhaps matching TRBD1 (5 bases). Germline-derived CDR1 and CDR2 are SGHRS and YFSETQ. V was clipped by 4 bases and J by 0 bases, with 11 bases between them. This CDR3 comprises 15 residues.

This clonotype showed up just a few times. This chain uses TRBV7-2 with TRBJ2-3, with TRBD2 matching 7 bases. The junction had 6 bases not matched to a gene; V was cut back by 0 bases and J by 3 bases. Germline CDR1 and CDR2: SGHTA and FQGNSA. The CDR3 is made up of 16 amino acids. CDR3 coding DNA: TGTGCCAGCAGCTTAGCTATCGGCGGGGGAACAGATACGCAGTATTTT. Translation gives CASSLAIGGGTDTQYF.

This clonotype was counted a few times. As DNA, the CDR3 is TGCGCCAGCAGCCAAGTTTGGGGGTTGAGCAATCAGCCCCAGCATTTT. The encoded protein is CASSQVWGLSNQPQHF. J is TRBJ1-5 and V is TRBV4-3; possible D gene TRBD1, 5 bases. The germline V gene has CDR1 LGHNA and CDR2 YSLEER. The CDR3 consists of 16 residues. Trimming removed 1 base at V and 1 base at J, with 11 bases between.

The chain has TRBV6-5 and TRBJ2-5, with 14 bases matching TRBD2. CDR1 is MNHEY and CDR2 is SVGAGI in the germline V gene. This CDR3 has 16 residues. J gave up 5 bases and V 0 bases, and 2 bases lay outside the gene matches. CDR3 region: CASSYSGTSGGETQYF. The CDR3 DNA follows: TGTGCCAGCAGTTACTCTGGGACTAGCGGGGGTGAGACCCAGTACTTC.